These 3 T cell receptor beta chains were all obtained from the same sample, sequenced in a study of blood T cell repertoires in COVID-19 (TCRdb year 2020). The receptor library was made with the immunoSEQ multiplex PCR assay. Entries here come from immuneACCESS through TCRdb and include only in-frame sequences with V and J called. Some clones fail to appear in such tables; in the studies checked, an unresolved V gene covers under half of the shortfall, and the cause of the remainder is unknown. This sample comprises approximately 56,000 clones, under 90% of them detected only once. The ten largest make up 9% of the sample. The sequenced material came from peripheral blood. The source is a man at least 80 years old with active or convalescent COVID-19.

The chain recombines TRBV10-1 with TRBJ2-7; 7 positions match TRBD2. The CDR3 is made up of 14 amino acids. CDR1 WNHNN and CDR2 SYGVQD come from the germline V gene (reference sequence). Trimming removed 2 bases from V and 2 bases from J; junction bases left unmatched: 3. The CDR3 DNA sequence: TGCGCCAGCAGTGAGGTGCGGGAGCCCTACGAGCAGTACTTC. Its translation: CASSEVREPYEQYF.

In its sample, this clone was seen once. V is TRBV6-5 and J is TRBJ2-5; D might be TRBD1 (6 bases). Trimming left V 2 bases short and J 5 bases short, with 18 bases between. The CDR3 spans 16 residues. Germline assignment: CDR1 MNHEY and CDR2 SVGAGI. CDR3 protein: CASSYGGTGLRETQYF. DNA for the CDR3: TGTGCCAGCAGTTACGGTGGCACAGGGCTGAGGGAGACCCAGTACTTC.

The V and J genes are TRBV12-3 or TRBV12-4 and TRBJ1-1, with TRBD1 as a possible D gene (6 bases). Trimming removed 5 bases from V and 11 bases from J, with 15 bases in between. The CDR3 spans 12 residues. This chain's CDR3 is CASSHSRGKAFF. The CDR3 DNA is TGTGCCAGCAGTCATTCCAGGGGTAAGGCTTTCTTT.